This TCR beta chain was captured in a study of blood T cell repertoires in COVID-19. Background on the study: Both acute and convalescent COVID-19 samples were obtained from the United States, Italy and Spain.

This clone was counted a single time. From germline, CDR1 is SQVTM and CDR2 ANQGSEA. V gave up 3 bases and J gave up 5 bases, with 13 bases separating them. The CDR3 extends over 13 amino acids. Measured with immunoSEQ multiplex PCR; TCRdb has only the in-frame clones, and not every one. The sample lists some 150,000 clones; over 80% were seen once. Sequenced sample: peripheral blood. The V and J genes are TRBV29-1 and TRBJ1-1, with D perhaps TRBD1 (5 bases). The receptor was derived from a woman aged 60 to 75 who had recovered from COVID-19. The CDR3 region has the DNA TGCAGCGTTGATCGGGGGAGGTGGACTGAAGCTTTCTTT. Translating gives CSVDRGRWTEAFF.